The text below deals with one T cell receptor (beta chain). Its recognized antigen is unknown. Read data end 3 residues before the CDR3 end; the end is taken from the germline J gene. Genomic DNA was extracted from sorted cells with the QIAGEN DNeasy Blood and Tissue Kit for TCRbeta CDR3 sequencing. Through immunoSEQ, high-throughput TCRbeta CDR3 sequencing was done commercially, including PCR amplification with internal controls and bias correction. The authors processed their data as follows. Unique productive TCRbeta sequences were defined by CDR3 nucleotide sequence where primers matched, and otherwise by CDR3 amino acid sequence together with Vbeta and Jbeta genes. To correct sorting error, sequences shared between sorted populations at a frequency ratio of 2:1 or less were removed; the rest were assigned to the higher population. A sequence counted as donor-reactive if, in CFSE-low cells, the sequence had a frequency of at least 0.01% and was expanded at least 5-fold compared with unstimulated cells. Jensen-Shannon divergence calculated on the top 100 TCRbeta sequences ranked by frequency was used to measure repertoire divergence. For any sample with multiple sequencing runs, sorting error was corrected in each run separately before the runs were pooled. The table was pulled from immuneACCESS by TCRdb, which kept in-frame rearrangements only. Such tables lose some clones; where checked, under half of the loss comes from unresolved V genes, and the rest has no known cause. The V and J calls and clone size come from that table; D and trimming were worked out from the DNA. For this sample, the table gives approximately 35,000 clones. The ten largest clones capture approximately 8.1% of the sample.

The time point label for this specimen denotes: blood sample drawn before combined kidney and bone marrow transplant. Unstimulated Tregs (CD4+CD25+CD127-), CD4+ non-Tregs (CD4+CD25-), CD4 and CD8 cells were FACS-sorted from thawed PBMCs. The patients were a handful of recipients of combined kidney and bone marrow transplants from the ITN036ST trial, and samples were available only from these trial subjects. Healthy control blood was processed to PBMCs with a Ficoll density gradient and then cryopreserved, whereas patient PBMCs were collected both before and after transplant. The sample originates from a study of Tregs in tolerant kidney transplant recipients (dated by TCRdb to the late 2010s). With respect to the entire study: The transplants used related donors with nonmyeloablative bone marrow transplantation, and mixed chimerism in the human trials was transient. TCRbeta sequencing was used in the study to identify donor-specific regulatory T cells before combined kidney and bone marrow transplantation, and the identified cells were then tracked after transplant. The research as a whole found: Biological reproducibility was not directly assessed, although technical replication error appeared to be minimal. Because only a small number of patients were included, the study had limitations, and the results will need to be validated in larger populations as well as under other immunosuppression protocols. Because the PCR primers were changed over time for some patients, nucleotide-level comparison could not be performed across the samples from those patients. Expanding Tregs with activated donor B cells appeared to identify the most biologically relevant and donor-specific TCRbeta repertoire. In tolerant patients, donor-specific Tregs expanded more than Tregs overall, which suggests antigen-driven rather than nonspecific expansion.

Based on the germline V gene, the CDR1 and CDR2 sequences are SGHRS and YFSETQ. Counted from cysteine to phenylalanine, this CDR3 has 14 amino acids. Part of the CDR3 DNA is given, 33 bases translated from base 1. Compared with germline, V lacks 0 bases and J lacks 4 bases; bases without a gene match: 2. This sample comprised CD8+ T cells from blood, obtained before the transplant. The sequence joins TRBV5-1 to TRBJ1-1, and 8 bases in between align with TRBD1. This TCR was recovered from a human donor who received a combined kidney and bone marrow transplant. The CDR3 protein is CASSLGQGSTEAFF. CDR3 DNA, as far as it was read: TGCGCCAGCAGCTTGGGACAGGGGAGCACTGAA.